The entry that follows covers one T cell receptor beta chain sequence. Its target antigen remains unknown. Base qualities are not recorded, but no much larger clone differs from it by a single base. The sample is drawn from a study of T cell responses to AZD1222 COVID-19 vaccine (dated by TCRdb to the early 2020s). With respect to the entire study: AZD1222 recipients with second doses at about 4 weeks or about 12 weeks were pooled, because spike-specific TCR depth and breadth did not differ between schedules. Trial participants were enrolled by age into subgroups of 18-55, 56-69 and 70-plus years, and around 150, 29 and 61 TCR-sequenced participants, respectively, were included in these subgroups. A total of under 250 trial participants underwent TCR sequencing, of whom approximately 200 had received two doses of AZD1222 and roughly 26 had received two doses of the MenACWY control vaccine. Results the study describes overall, beyond this receptor: Epitopes outside the regions mutated in the B.1.351 and B.1.1.7 variants were reportedly recognized by nearly half of the unique spike-specific TCRs. Most participants were white British and females outnumbered males, and the authors suggested that clonal diversity may have been underestimated. Conclusions about previously exposed vaccinees are limited because only five to seven AZD1222 recipients were SARS-CoV-2 seropositive at baseline. The 56-69-year group was small, and its depth increase did not reach significance, likely because of low power. The whole spike protein was spanned by vaccine-associated CD4 TCRs, and dominant responses were seen in regions 160-218 and 743-854. After two AZD1222 doses, both the breadth and the depth of spike-specific TCRs were significantly higher than at day 0 and than in MenACWY recipients. Because no day 14 peak-response samples were available, the repertoires could be characterized only after the peak T cell response.

The CDR3 regions of human TCRbeta chains were analyzed by immunosequencing. On the authors' methods: TCRs in the repertoires were matched against a reference library of SARS-CoV-2-specific TCRs that had been generated with the MIRA antigen-specificity platform. Breadth meant the fraction of unique TCRs that were SARS-CoV-2-associated, whereas depth meant the fraction of total T cells that were SARS-CoV-2-associated. Using the MIRA data, each spike-specific TCR was assigned both to the spike region to which the TCR was reactive and to a CD4 or CD8 class. Log10-transformed breadth and depth values were compared by one-way ANOVA with Sidak's multiple comparisons tests. The table comes from immuneACCESS by way of TCRdb, which keeps in-frame sequences with V and J called. Part of the clones is missing from these tables; in studies checked, under half for an unresolved V gene and the rest for unknown reasons. D and trimming were read from the DNA, whereas the V and J calls and clone size are those reported in that table. The sample data list 100,000 to 150,000 clones, and less than 95% of these were observed just once. The top ten clonotypes cover 6% to 7.5% of the sample.

In light of the paper, this sample's time point label describes: baseline before first vaccination. Vaccinee samples came from UK trials COV001 and COV002, including a single-blind randomized controlled phase 2/3 trial of AZD1222 (ChAdOx1 nCoV-19) in healthy adults. For TCRbeta chain sequencing, PBMC samples from trial participants were taken at day 0 and at day 28 after the second dose. Unmatched junction bases come to 7, with V trimmed by 10 bases and J by 4 bases. From the cysteine up to the phenylalanine, the CDR3 has a length of 14 residues. The only DNA kept is the CDR3, 42 bases in frame from the first base. Based on the germline V gene, the CDR1 and CDR2 sequences are MDHEN and SYDVKM.

The TCR comes from an adult in good health. Source: peripheral blood, taken on day 0 of AZD1222 vaccination. The sequence joins TRBV28 to TRBJ1-6, and TRBD1 matches 7 of the central bases. CDR3 protein: CATFTGQYNSPLHF. The DNA sequence is as follows: TGTGCCACGTTCACGGGACAGTATAATTCACCCCTCCACTTT.